This TCR beta chain was observed in a study of blood T cell repertoires in COVID-19. Study context: COVID-19 samples from acute and convalescent phases originated in the United States, Italy and Spain. T cells, B-cell-depleted T cells, or PBMCs provided the cDNA or gDNA that served as material.

V shed 4 bases and J shed 0 bases, with 13 bases lying between them. Germline loops: CDR1 SGHVS, CDR2 FNYEAQ. The CDR3 totals 16 residues. Per the study methods: Amplification of reference gene primers was used by the study to estimate nucleated cell counts. Clones were sequenced by immunoSEQ multiplex PCR, and TCRdb holds only the in-frame ones, with some missing. Clonal size and the V and J genes are those of that table, whereas D and trimming came from the DNA. This sample carries 100,000 to 110,000 clones, about 77% of them seen once, and the ten largest clones take under 35%. The sequence came from a man aged 70 or older with active or convalescent COVID-19. The chain links TRBV7-6 to TRBJ2-1; D unclear. Sample: peripheral blood. The CDR3 nucleotides are TGTGCCAGCAGCTCGGGTCTATCCGTCTCCTACAATGAGCAGTTCTTC. This codes for CASSSGLSVSYNEQFF.